Sequencing of this T cell receptor beta chain was carried out in a study of shared clonotypes between healthy human individuals. Study-wide findings and caveats: A small donor pool kept down the genetic and exposure-history diversity that was represented.

Unmatched junction bases numbered 3, after V lost 4 bases and J lost 4 bases. CDR1 and CDR2 (germline): KGHSH, LQKENI. This CDR3 comprises 13 residues. To note about this clone: The antigen is undetermined.

Here immunoSEQ multiplex PCR was the method, and the copy in TCRdb shows in-frame clones only, minus some. The repertoire holds 1.6 million or so clones, with roughly 98.5% as singletons. The sample consisted of naive CD4+ T cells sorted from blood. The subset was: CD45RA+ positively selected. This chain connects TRBV18 to TRBJ1-1; 7 positions agree with TRBD1. The clonotype was recovered from a man in his thirties or forties in good health. The CDR3 region has the DNA TGTGCCAGCTCACAGGGGGCGCCCACTGAAGCTTTCTTT. This codes for CASSQGAPTEAFF.